The 14 T cell receptor beta chains below come from one sample, sequenced in a study of molecular identifiers for immune sequencing clone quantification. TCRdb reanalysed the PCR reads using MiXCR and keeps one entry per CDR3 protein. This sample has about 300,000 distinct CDR3 sequences; about a fifth occur once, and the top ten carry more than 0.8%. Sequencing was done on a sample of naive CD8+ T cells from blood, with Jurkat cell RNA spiked in. Described subset: FACS-sorted CD8+CD4-CCR7+CD45RA+ naive T cells. The receptors stem from a human donor in good health. Some libraries in this study had Jurkat cell RNA spiked in.

Only one count was recorded for this clonotype. A much more abundant neighbour one base away suggests this may be a read error. The DNA of the CDR3 is TGTGCCAGCAGTGGAACCGTAGCTAACTATAGCTACACCTTC. This encodes CASSGTVANYSYTF. The rearrangement joins TRBV25-1 to TRBJ1-2; D not certain. CDR1 is MGHDK, CDR2 SYGVNS, per germline. This CDR3 is 14 amino acids long.

The chain couples TRBV3-1 to TRBJ2-5, with no clear D. V dropped 5 bases and J dropped 5 bases, with 15 bases sitting between them. This CDR3 is 14 amino acids long. CDR1 and CDR2 from the germline V gene are LGHDT and YNNKEL (reference sequence). CDR3 DNA sequence: TGTGCCAGCAGCGAGGCCCTCTTTATCGAGACCCAGTACTTC. This gives the protein CASSEALFIETQYF.

The table lists this clonotype with many counts. This chain links TRBV5-1 with TRBJ2-5; 9 bases map to TRBD1. Per germline, CDR1 SGHRS and CDR2 YFSETQ. The CDR3 extends over 16 amino acids. V lost 4 bases and J lost 1; bases outside the gene matches: 8. The CDR3 sequence is CASSPKTGGPQETQYF. CDR3 in DNA: TGCGCCAGCAGCCCAAAGACAGGGGGGCCCCAAGAGACCCAGTACTTC. The full variable domain, completed using reference TRBV5-1 and TRBJ2-5, is KAGVTQTPRYLIKTRGQQVTLSCSPISGHRSVSWYQQTPGQGLQFLFEYFSETQRNKGNFPGRFSGRQFSNSRSEMNVSTLELGDSALYLCASSPKTGGPQETQYFGPGTRLLVL.

This clonotype was seen only a few times. The chain carries TRBV11-2 and TRBJ1-1, with D possibly being TRBD1 (5 bases). Germline V gives CDR1 SGHAT, CDR2 FQNNGV. The V and J ends lost 1 base and 3 bases respectively, with 9 bases between them. The CDR3 sequence is 14 residues long. For the CDR3, the DNA is TGTGCCAGCAGCTTAGGCAGGGACTACACTGAAGCTTTCTTT. Translating gives CASSLGRDYTEAFF.

About this clonotype: A read error may be the cause here, since a much bigger clone is one base away. The gene calls are TRBV28 and TRBJ1-1; no firm D call. Per the germline V gene, CDR1 is MDHEN and CDR2 is SYDVKM. V lost 11 bases and J 6 bases, leaving 19 bases between the germline ends. The length of the CDR3 is 13 residues. CDR3 region: CAGSSPSGSEAFF. The DNA of the CDR3 is TGTGCCGGCTCATCCCCTAGCGGATCTGAAGCTTTCTTT. Full variable domain (missing parts from reference TRBV28 and TRBJ1-1): DVKVTQSSRYLVKRTGEKVFLECVQDMDHENMFWYRQDPGLGLRLIYFSYDVKMKEKGDIPEGYSVSREKKERFSLILESASTNQTSMYLCAGSSPSGSEAFFGQGTRLTVV.

In its sample, this clonotype was seen many times. The chain has TRBV5-4 and TRBJ2-1; D is possibly TRBD1 (5 bases). V dropped 2 bases and J dropped 0 bases, with 15 bases sitting between them. Germline V gene data show CDR1 as SGHNT and CDR2 as YYREEE (reference sequence). The CDR3 is made up of 17 amino acids. The CDR3 DNA sequence: TGTGCCAGCAGCTTACCCCTCAGGGAAGGCTCCTACAATGAGCAGTTCTTC. Encoded protein: CASSLPLREGSYNEQFF.

This clonotype was detected many times. The chain has TRBV14 and TRBJ2-1; D not resolved. The CDR3 has 13 amino acids. Germline assignment: CDR1 SGHDN and CDR2 FVKESK. V was clipped by 0 bases and J by 10 bases, with 10 bases between them. The CDR3 DNA reads as TGTGCCAGCAGCCAAGATTCGCCTCTGGAGCAGTTCTTC. Encoded protein: CASSQDSPLEQFF.

The chain is built from TRBV4-1 and TRBJ2-3; D is undetermined. Germline loops: CDR1 MGHRA, CDR2 YSYEKL. V lost 1 base to trimming and J lost 4 bases, with 15 bases between them. The CDR3 has 16 residues. CDR3 sequence reads: CASSQGLALGADTQYF. The CDR3 DNA reads TGCGCCAGCAGCCAAGGACTGGCCTTAGGTGCAGATACGCAGTATTTT.

This clonotype occurred a few times. At one end, the junction sequence differs from germline, possibly due to a read error. The chain is built from TRBV7-6 and TRBJ2-7; 7 bases match TRBD1. This CDR3 is built from 13 residues. Per the germline V gene, CDR1 is SGHVS and CDR2 is FNYEAQ. The CDR3 reads CASSPRGGYGQYF. The CDR3 DNA follows: TGTGCCAGCAGCCCGAGAGGGGGCTACGGGCAGTACTTC.

This clonotype was observed a handful of times. The chain recombines TRBV4-1 with TRBJ2-1; 8 positions agree with TRBD1. The CDR3 contains 15 residues. Trimming cost V 8 bases and J 5 bases; bases outside gene matches: 11. Germline assignment: CDR1 MGHRA and CDR2 YSYEKL. The DNA of the CDR3 is TGCGCCAGCGCACCAGATACAGGGGGACACAATGAGCAGTTCTTC. Protein product: CASAPDTGGHNEQFF.

There are many counts of this clonotype. The gene calls are TRBV15 and TRBJ2-4, with a possible D match to TRBD1 (5 bases). Germline CDR1 LNHNV, CDR2 YYDKDF (reference sequence). There are 15 residues in the CDR3. Trimming removed 3 bases at V and 4 bases at J, with 13 bases between. The CDR3 DNA sequence: TGTGCCACCAGCAGTTCTGTGACAGAAAAAAACATTCAGTACTTC. Amino acid sequence: CATSSSVTEKNIQYF.

This clonotype came up many times. The V call is TRBV11-2, the J call TRBJ1-4, with 9 bases that match TRBD1. The germline V gene has CDR1 SGHAT and CDR2 FQNNGV. V shed 5 bases and J 7 bases; nucleotides not matched to a gene: 8. The CDR3 length is 15 residues. CDR3 protein: CASSTDRGLGEKLFF. The CDR3 DNA reads TGTGCCAGCAGCACCGACAGGGGGTTGGGTGAAAAACTGTTTTTT.

Ten or more counts support this clonotype. V gene TRBV19 combines with J gene TRBJ1-5; unclear D gene. Per the germline V gene, CDR1 is LNHDA and CDR2 is SQIVND (reference sequence). Trimming removed 9 bases at V and 7 bases at J, with 13 bases between. The CDR3 length is 12 residues. The CDR3 sequence: CASGIGSQPQHF. The CDR3 DNA follows: TGTGCCAGCGGGATAGGTTCGCAGCCCCAGCATTTT.

Many counts were recorded for this clonotype. The chain carries TRBV7-8 and TRBJ1-4; the D is unclear. From germline, CDR1 is SGHVS and CDR2 FQNEAQ. V was shortened by 5 bases and J by 5 bases, with 15 bases between the two germline ends. The CDR3 has 15 residues. CDR3 loop: CASSQTERGNEKLFF. Written as DNA, the CDR3 is TGTGCCAGCAGCCAAACAGAACGAGGGAATGAAAAACTGTTTTTT.